This T cell receptor (beta chain) was retrieved from a study of T cell responses to AZD1222 COVID-19 vaccine. The germline V gene has CDR1 MDHEN and CDR2 SYDVKM. The CDR3 runs to 17 residues. The ends were cut back, 5 bases at V and 0 bases at J, with 14 bases in the middle. Findings and limits, study-wide: No repertoire was sampled before or during the peak T cell response, only after it. Along spike, vaccine-associated CD4 TCRs were found throughout, with dominance at 160-218 and 743-854.

Produced via immunoSEQ multiplex PCR; TCRdb's table is partial and in-frame only. This table holds some 80,000 clones, approximately 88% found once. As regards this clone: The target antigen is unknown.

The gene calls are TRBV28 and TRBJ1-6, with D maybe TRBD1 (5 bases). This TCR was sampled from an adult who received the MenACWY meningococcal vaccine as a control. Sequenced here: peripheral blood, sampled 28 days after the second dose of the MenACWY control vaccine. This CDR3 is CASSPPGAGSYNSPLHF. The DNA for the CDR3 is TGTGCCAGCAGTCCCCCTGGGGCGGGCTCCTATAATTCACCCCTCCACTTT. Combining the CDR3 with reference TRBV28 and TRBJ1-6 gives the whole variable domain DVKVTQSSRYLVKRTGEKVFLECVQDMDHENMFWYRQDPGLGLRLIYFSYDVKMKEKGDIPEGYSVSREKKERFSLILESASTNQTSMYLCASSPPGAGSYNSPLHFGNGTRLTVT.